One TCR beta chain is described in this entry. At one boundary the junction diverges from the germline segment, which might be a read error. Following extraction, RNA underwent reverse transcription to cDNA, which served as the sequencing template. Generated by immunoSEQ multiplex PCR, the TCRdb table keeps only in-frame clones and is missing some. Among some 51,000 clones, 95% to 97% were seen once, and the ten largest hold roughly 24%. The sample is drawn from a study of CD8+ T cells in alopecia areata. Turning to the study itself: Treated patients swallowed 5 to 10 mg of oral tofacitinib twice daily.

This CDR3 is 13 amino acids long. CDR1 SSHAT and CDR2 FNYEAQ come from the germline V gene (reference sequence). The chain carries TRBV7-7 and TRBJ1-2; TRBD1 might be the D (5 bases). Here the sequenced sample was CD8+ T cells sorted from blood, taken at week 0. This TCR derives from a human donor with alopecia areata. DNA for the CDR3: TGTGCTAGCAGCCCTTTCCAGGGAGATGGCTACACCTTC. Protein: CASSPFQGDGYTF.